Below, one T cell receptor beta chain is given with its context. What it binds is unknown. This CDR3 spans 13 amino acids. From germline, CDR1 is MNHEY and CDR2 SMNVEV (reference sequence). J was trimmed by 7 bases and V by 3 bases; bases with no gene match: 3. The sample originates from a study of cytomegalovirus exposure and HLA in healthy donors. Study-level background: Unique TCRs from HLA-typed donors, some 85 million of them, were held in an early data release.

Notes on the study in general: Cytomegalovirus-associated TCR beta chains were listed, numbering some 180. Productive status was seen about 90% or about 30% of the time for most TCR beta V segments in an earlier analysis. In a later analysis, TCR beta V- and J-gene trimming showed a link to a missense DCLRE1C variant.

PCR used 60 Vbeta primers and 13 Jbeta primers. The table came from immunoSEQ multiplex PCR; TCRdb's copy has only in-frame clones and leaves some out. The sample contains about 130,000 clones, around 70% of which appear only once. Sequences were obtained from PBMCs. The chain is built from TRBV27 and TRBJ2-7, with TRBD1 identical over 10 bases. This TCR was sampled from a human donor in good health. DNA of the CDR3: TGTGCCAGCAGTTTGGGGGACAGGGGTGAGCAGTACTTC. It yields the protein CASSLGDRGEQYF.